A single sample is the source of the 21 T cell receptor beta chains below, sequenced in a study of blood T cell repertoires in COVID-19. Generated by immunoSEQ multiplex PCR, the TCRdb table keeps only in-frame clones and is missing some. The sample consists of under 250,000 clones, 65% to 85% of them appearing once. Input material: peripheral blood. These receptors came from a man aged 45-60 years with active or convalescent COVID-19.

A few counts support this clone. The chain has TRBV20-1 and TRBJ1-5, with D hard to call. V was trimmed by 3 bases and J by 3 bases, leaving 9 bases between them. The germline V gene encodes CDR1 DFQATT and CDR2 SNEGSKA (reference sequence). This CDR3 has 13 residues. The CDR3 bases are TGCAGTGCTAGTGGGAGCAACAATCAGCCCCAGCATTTT. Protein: CSASGSNNQPQHF.

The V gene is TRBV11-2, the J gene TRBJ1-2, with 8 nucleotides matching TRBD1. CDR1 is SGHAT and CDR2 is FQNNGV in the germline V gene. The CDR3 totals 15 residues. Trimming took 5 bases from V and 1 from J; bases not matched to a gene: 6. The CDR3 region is CASSLRGQLNYGYTF. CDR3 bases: TGTGCCAGCAGCCTCAGGGGGCAGCTTAACTATGGCTACACCTTC.

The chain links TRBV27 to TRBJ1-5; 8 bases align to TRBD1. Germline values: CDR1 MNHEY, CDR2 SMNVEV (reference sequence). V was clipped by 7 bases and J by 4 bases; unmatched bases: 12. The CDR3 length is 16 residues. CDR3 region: CASTSITGTGNQPQHF. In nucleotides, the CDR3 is TGTGCCAGCACATCCATCACCGGGACAGGAAATCAGCCCCAGCATTTT.

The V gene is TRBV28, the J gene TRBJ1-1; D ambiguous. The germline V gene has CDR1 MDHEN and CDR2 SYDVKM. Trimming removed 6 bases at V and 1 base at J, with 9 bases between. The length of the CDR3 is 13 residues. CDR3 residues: CASSPPKNTEAFF. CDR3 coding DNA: TGTGCCAGCAGCCCCCCAAAGAACACTGAAGCTTTCTTT.

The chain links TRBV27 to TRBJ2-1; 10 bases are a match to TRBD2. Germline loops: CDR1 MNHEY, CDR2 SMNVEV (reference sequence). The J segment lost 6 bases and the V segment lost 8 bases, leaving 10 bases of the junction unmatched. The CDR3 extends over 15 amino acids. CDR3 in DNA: TGTGCCAGCTCTGCTAGCGGGGGAAAAGTCAATGAGCAGTTCTTC. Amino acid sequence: CASSASGGKVNEQFF.

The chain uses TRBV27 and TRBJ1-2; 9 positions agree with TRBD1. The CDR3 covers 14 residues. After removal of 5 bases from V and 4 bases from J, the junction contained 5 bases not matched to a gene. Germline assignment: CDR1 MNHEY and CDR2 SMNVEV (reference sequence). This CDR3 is CASSPGTGRYGYTF. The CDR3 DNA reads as TGTGCCAGCAGTCCCGGGACAGGGCGCTATGGCTACACCTTC.

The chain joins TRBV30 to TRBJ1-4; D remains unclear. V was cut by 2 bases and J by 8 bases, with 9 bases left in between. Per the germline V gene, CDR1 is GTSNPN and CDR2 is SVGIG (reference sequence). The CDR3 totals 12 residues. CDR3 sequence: CAWSTGGEKLFF. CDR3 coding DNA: TGTGCCTGGAGTACGGGCGGGGAAAAACTGTTTTTT. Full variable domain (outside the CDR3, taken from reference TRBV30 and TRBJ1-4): SQTIHQWPATLVQPVGSPLSLECTVEGTSNPNLYWYRQAAGRGLQLLFYSVGIGQISSEVPQNLSASRPQDRQFILSSKKLLLSDSGFYLCAWSTGGEKLFFGSGTQLSVL.

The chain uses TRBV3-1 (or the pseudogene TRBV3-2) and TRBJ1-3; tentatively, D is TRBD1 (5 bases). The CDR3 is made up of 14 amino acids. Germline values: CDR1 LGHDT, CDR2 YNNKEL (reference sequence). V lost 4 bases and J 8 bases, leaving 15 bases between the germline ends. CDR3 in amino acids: CASSRAGTGYTIYF. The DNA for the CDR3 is TGTGCCAGCAGCCGAGCCGGGACTGGCTACACCATATATTTT.

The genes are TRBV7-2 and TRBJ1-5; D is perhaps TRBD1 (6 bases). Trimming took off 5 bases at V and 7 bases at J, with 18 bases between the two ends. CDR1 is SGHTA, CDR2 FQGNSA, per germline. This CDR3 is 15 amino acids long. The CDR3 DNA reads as TGTGCCAGCAGCACGGAGGGTAAGGGGGGGCAGCCCCAGCATTTT. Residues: CASSTEGKGGQPQHF.

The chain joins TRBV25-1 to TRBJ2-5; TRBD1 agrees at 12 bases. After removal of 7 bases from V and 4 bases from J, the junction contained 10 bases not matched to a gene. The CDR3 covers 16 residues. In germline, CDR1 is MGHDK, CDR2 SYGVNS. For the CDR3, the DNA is TGTGCCAGCAACCCCTTGGGGACAGGGGGCGTAGAGACCCAGTACTTC. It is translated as CASNPLGTGGVETQYF.

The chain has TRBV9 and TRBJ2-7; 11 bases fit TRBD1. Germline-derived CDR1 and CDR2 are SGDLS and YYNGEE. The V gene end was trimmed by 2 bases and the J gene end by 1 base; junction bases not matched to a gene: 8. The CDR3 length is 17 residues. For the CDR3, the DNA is TGTGCCAGCAGCGTCTCCGGGACAGGGGGTTCTTCCTACGAGCAGTACTTC. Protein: CASSVSGTGGSSYEQYF.

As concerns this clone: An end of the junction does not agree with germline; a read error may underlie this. In nucleotides, the CDR3 is TGCCCCACCCCCCAAGATCGGGGCGGGGGGGCCAGGTCCTACAATGAGCAGTTCTTC. Protein sequence: CPTPQDRGGGARSYNEQFF. The chain carries TRBV3-1 (or the pseudogene TRBV3-2) and TRBJ2-1; 9 bases map to TRBD2. CDR3 length equals 19 residues. Germline loops: CDR1 LGHDT, CDR2 YNNKEL (reference sequence).

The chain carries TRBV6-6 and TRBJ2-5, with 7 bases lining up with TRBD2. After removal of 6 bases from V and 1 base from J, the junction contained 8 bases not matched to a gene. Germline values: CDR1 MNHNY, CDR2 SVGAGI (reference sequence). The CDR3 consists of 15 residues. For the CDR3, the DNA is TGTGCCAGCAGGTCCTCCGGGGGGACCCAAGAGACCCAGTACTTC. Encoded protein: CASRSSGGTQETQYF.

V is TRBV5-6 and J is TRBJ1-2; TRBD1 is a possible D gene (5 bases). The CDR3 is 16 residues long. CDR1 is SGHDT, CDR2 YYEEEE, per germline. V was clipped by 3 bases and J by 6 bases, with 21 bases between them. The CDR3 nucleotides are TGTGCCAGCAGCTCCGTTCTAGGGACGGAGGGCAATGGCTACACCTTC. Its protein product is CASSSVLGTEGNGYTF.

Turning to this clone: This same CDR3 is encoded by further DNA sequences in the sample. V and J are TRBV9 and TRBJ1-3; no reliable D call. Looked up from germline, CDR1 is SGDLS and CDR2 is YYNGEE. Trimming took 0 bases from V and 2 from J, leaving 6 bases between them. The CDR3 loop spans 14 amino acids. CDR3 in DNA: TGTGCCAGCAGCGTAGGAGGGACTGGAAACACCATATATTTT. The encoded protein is CASSVGGTGNTIYF.

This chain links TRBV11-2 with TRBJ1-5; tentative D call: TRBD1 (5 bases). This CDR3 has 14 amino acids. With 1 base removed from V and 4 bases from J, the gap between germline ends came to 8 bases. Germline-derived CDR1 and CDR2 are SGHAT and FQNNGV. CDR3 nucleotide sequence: TGTGCCAGCAGCTTAGGCAGGGTTAATCAGCCCCAGCATTTT. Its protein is CASSLGRVNQPQHF.

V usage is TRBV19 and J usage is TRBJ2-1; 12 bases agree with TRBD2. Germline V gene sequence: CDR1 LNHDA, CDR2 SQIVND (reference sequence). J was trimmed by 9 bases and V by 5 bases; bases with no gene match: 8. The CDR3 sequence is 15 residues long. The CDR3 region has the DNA TGTGCCAGTAGTCCCCTAGCGGGGGGGCCAAGTGAGCAGTTCTTC. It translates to CASSPLAGGPSEQFF.

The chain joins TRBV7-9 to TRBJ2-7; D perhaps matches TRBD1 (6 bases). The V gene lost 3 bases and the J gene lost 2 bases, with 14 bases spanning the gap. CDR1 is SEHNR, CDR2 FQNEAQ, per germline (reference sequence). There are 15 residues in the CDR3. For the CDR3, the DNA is TGTGCCAGCAGCTTTTACAGGGATCTAGCCTACGAGCAGTACTTC. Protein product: CASSFYRDLAYEQYF.

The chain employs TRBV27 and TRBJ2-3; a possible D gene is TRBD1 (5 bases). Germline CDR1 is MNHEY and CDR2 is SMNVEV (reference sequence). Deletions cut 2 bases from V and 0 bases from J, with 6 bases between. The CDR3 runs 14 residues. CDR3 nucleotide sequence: TGTGCCAGCAGTTTAGGGGCTAGCACAGATACGCAGTATTTT. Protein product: CASSLGASTDTQYF.

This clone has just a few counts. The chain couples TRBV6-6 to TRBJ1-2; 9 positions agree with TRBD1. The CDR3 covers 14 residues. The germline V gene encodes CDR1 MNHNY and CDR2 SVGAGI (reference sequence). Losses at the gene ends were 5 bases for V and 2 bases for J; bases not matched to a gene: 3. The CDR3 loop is CASSRGTGNYGYTF. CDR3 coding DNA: TGTGCCAGCAGTCGCGGGACAGGGAACTATGGCTACACCTTC.

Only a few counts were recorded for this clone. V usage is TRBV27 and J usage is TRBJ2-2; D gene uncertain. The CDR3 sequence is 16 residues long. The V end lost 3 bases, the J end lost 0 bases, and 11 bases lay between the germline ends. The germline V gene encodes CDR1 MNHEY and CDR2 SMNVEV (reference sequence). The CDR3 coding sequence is TGTGCCAGCAGTTTTGGTAGCCTAGCGAACACCGGGGAGCTGTTTTTT. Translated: CASSFGSLANTGELFF.